This entry concerns a single T cell receptor beta chain. The data are from a study of T cell changes during pregnancy in multiple sclerosis. Only in-frame clones appear in the TCRdb table, and some are missing; sequencing was by immunoSEQ multiplex PCR. Counted here are tens of thousands of clones, roughly 92% occurring once; the ten biggest clones make up over 3.5%. V was trimmed by 6 bases and J by 3 bases, leaving 8 bases between them. In germline, CDR1 is MNHEY, CDR2 SMNVEV (reference sequence). This CDR3 spans 13 amino acids. This TCR was recovered from a female donor in good health, enrolled as a control in a pregnancy study. Sequenced material: peripheral blood, taken after pregnancy. The V gene is TRBV27, the J gene TRBJ2-2; possibly TRBD1 for D (5 bases). CDR3 nucleotide sequence: TGTGCCAGCAGGGGGCTCCACACCGGGGAGCTGTTTTTT. The encoded protein is CASRGLHTGELFF.